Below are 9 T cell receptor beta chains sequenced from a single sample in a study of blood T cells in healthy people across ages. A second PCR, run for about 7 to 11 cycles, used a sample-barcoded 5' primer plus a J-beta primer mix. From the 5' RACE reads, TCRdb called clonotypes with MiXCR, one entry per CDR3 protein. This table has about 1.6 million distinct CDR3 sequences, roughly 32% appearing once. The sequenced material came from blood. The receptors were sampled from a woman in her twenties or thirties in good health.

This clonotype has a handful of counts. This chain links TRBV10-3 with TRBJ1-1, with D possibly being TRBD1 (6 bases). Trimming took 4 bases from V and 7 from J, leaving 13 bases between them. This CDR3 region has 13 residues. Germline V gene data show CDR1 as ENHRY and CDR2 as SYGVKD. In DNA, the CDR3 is TGTGCCATCAGTGGTCAGGGGTTGGATGAAGCTTTCTTT. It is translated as CAISGQGLDEAFF.

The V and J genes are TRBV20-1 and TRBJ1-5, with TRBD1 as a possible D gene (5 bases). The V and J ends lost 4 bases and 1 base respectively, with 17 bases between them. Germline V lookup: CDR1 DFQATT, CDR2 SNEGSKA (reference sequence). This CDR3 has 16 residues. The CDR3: CSATPTRGQSNQPQHF. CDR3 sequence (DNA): TGCAGTGCTACCCCTACCCGAGGACAAAGCAATCAGCCCCAGCATTTT.

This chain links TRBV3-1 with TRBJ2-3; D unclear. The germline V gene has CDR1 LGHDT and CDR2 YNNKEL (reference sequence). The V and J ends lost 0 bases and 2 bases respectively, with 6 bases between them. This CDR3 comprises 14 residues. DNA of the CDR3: TGTGCCAGCAGCCAAGATAGCTACACAGATACGCAGTATTTT. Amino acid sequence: CASSQDSYTDTQYF.

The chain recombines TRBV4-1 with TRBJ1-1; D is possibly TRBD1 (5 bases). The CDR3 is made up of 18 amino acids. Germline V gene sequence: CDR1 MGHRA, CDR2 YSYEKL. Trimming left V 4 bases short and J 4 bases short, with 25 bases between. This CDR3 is CASSRQIYPEGRSTEAFF. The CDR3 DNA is TGCGCCAGCAGCCGCCAGATTTACCCGGAGGGACGAAGCACTGAAGCTTTCTTT.

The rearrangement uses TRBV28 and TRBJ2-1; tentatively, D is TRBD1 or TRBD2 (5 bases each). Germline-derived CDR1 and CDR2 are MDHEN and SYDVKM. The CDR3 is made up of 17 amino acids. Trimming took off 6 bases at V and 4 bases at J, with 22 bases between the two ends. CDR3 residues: CASSPVGPPKGYNEQFF. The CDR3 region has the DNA TGTGCCAGCAGCCCCGTGGGACCGCCAAAAGGGTACAATGAGCAGTTCTTC.

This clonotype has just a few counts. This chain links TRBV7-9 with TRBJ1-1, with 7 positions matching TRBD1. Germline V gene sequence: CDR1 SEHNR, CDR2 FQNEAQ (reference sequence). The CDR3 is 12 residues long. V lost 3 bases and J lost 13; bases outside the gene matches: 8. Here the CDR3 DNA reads TGTGCCAGCAGCTTTATCCCTGGACAGGATTTCTTT. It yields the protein CASSFIPGQDFF.

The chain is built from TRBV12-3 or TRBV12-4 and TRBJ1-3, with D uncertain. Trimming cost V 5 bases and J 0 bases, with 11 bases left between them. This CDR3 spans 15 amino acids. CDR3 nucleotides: TGTGCCAGCAGTCTAGGACCTCGCTCTGGAAACACCATATATTTT. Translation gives CASSLGPRSGNTIYF.

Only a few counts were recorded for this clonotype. CDR3 nucleotide sequence: TGTGCCAGCACACCACCGGGACCATTCCGTGGCTACACCTTC. Translating gives CASTPPGPFRGYTF. The chain employs TRBV27 and TRBJ1-2, with D possibly matching TRBD1 (5 bases). Trimming pared 7 bases from V and 7 bases from J, leaving 19 bases between. CDR3 length: 14 amino acids. Germline loops: CDR1 MNHEY, CDR2 SMNVEV (reference sequence).

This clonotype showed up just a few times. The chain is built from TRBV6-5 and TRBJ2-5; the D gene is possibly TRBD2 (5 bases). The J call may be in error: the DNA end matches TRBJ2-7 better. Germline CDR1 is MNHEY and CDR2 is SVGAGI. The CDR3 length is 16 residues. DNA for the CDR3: TGTGCCAGCAGCCGGGGAACTCGATCGCATCTCGGCGAGCAGTACTTC. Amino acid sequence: CASSRGTRSHLGEQYF.